A selection of T cell receptor beta chains follows, all from one sample in a study of technical replicates of blood from several donors. Only in-frame clones appear in the TCRdb table, and some are missing; sequencing was by immunoSEQ multiplex PCR. The sample has tens of thousands of clones; about 90% are singletons. Specimen: T cells isolated from PBMCs. The receptor source for this set is a human donor in good health. Each CDR3 is given with its conserved first and last residue. D genes are given only for firm matches. Clone size is shown for a subset of rows, as once, few, many or a class of expanded clone.

>TRBD1|.|TRBJ1-1|TRBV6-1
TGTGCCAGCAGTGGGGGACAGGGAAGGAACACTGAAGCTTTCTTT
CASSGGQGRNTEAFF
>TRBD2|.|TRBJ2-5|TRBV5-6
TGTGCCAGCAGCTTGACTAGCGGGAGTATCGAGACCCAGTACTTC
CASSLTSGSIETQYF
>TRBD2|.|TRBJ2-7|TRBV29-1
TGCAGCGTCGGTGGCGGGAGGGGGGGCAGCTCCTACGAGCAGTACTTC
CSVGGGRGGSSYEQYF
>TRBD2|.|TRBJ2-1|TRBV28
TGTGCCAGCAGTTTGGGGGGGGGAGTATACAATGAGCAGTTCTTC
CASSLGGGVYNEQFF
>.|.|TRBJ2-7|TRBV5-1
TGCGCCAGCAGCCCTAGGATCTTTCTCTACGAGCAGTACTTC
CASSPRIFLYEQYF
>.|.|TRBJ1-5|TRBV27
TGTGCCAGCAGTTTACGAGACGGGACTTCCCGGATGGGGCCCCAGCATTTT
CASSLRDGTSRMGPQHF
>TRBD2|once|TRBJ2-5|TRBV2
TGTGCCAGCAGTGACATTAAGCGGGGGGACCTCCACGAGACCCAGTACTTC
CASSDIKRGDLHETQYF
>.|.|TRBJ1-2|TRBV10-3
TGTGCCATTACCGACAGCGAGACTAACTATGGCTACACCTTC
CAITDSETNYGYTF
>.|.|TRBJ2-5|TRBV19
TGTGCCAGTAGTCCCCGGGACACGACCCGGGAGACCCAGTACTTC
CASSPRDTTRETQYF
>.|.|TRBJ1-3|TRBV19
TGTGCCAGTAGTATTAAAAGTTCGGCGGGACTGTCTGGAAACACCATATATTTT
CASSIKSSAGLSGNTIYF
>TRBD1|.|TRBJ2-1|TRBV19
TGTGCCACGAGGGACAGGGGGACTCGAGAGCAGTTCTTC
CATRDRGTREQFF
>.|.|TRBJ1-5|TRBV4-1
TGCGCCAGCAGCCAATCGGGGGGGCCGATCGGTCAGCCCCAGCATTTT
CASSQSGGPIGQPQHF
>TRBD2|.|TRBJ2-7|TRBV7-9
TGTGCCAGCAGCCCCTGGACAGCGGGAGAGAGCGAGCAGTACTTC
CASSPWTAGESEQYF
>.|.|TRBJ1-1|TRBV2
TGTGCCAGCAGTTCAGGATACACTGAAGCTTTCTTT
CASSSGYTEAFF
>.|.|TRBJ2-2|TRBV27
TGTGCCAGCACCGGACCCGGGGGTGTCACCGGGGAGCTGTTTTTT
CASTGPGGVTGELFF
>TRBD2|.|TRBJ2-3|TRBV6-6
TGTGCCAGCAGCGGGAGGGCCGGTACAGATACGCAGTATTTT
CASSGRAGTDTQYF
>.|.|TRBJ2-1|TRBV6-5
TGTGCCAGCAGTTACCCCGGTCCGGACAATGAGCAGTTCTTC
CASSYPGPDNEQFF
>.|.|TRBJ2-7|TRBV7-9
TGTGCCAGCAGCTTATCACAATACGAGCAGTACTTC
CASSLSQYEQYF
>TRBD1|.|TRBJ1-2|TRBV7-3
TGTGCCAGCAGCTTAACAGGGGGCGAGGGCTACACCTTC
CASSLTGGEGYTF
>.|.|TRBJ1-2|TRBV27
TGTGCCAGCAGTCCGGGAGGGGTGGGAGGCTACACCTTC
CASSPGGVGGYTF
>.|.|TRBJ2-1|TRBV20-1
TGCAGTGCGGCGGGGCGGGAGCAGTTCTTC
CSAAGREQFF
>TRBD1|once|TRBJ2-1|TRBV15
TGTGCCACCAGCAGTCACAGGGGGTCATCCTACAATGAGCAGTTCTTC
CATSSHRGSSYNEQFF
>.|.|TRBJ1-4|TRBV18
TGTGCCAGCTCACCACTAGCGGGGTTAGGCGAAAAACTGTTTTTT
CASSPLAGLGEKLFF
>TRBD1|.|TRBJ2-7|TRBV27
TGTGCCAGCAGTTTAAGGGGGGGGGACAGGGGATACGAGCAGTACTTC
CASSLRGGDRGYEQYF
>TRBD1|once|TRBJ1-5|TRBV4-2
TGTGCCAGCAGCCAAGGAGTAGGCCAGGGGGCGGGTCAGCCCCAGCATTTT
CASSQGVGQGAGQPQHF
>.|.|TRBJ2-7|TRBV19
TGTGCCAGTAGTATCCTCGGGGGCTCCTACGAGCAGTACTTC
CASSILGGSYEQYF
>TRBD1|.|TRBJ1-1|TRBV2
TGTGCCAGCAGTCCAGGACAGGAGAACACTGAAGCTTTCTTT
CASSPGQENTEAFF
>TRBD2|.|TRBJ2-1|TRBV7-9
TGTGCCAGCAGCCCGCGGGAGGCCACCTACAATGAGCAGTTCTTC
CASSPREATYNEQFF
>.|.|TRBJ2-2|TRBV5-1
TGCGCCAGCACCCCGATCGGGACTGAGAACACCGGGGAGCTGTTTTTT
CASTPIGTENTGELFF
>TRBD2|.|TRBJ2-1|TRBV2
TGTGCCAGCAGGGGACTAGCGGGGGGACACTACAATGAGCAGTTCTTC
CASRGLAGGHYNEQFF
>TRBD2|.|TRBJ2-3|TRBV27
TGTGCCAGCAGCCCCAACTCAGCGGGAGGGCCCACAGATACGCAGTATTTT
CASSPNSAGGPTDTQYF
>TRBD1|.|TRBJ2-1|TRBV4-1
TGCGCCAGCAGCCAACAGGGGGACGTTGACTACAATGAGCAGTTCTTC
CASSQQGDVDYNEQFF
>.|.|TRBJ2-3|TRBV29-1
TGCAGCGCGGAGGTTAGCCCAAGCACAGATACGCAGTATTTT
CSAEVSPSTDTQYF
>.|.|TRBJ2-7|TRBV11-2
TGTGCCAGCAGCTTAGGGGAGTGGGCCAACTCCTACGAGCAGTACTTC
CASSLGEWANSYEQYF
>TRBD1|.|TRBJ2-3|TRBV7-7
TGTGCCAGCAGCCCTACAGGGGTTTCAGCAGATACGCAGTATTTT
CASSPTGVSADTQYF
>TRBD2|.|TRBJ2-3|TRBV5-1
TGCGCCAGCAGCTTCCTAGCGGCCCCGAGCACAGATACGCAGTATTTT
CASSFLAAPSTDTQYF
>TRBD1|.|TRBJ2-3|TRBV5-1
TGCGCCAGCAGCTTCCCGGGACAGGGGGGGGATACGCAGTATTTT
CASSFPGQGGDTQYF
>.|.|TRBJ2-2|TRBV7-7
TGTGCCAGCAGCTTTGAGGGAGCCACCGGGGAGCTGTTTTTT
CASSFEGATGELFF
>TRBD1|.|TRBJ1-2|TRBV5-1
TGCGCCAGCAGCCCGACAGGGGGGGATGGCTACACCTTC
CASSPTGGDGYTF
>TRBD2|once|TRBJ2-2|TRBV4-1
TGCGCCAGCAGCCAAGAATTTTTTCGGACTAGTCGAGGGTCCGGGGAGCTGTTTTTT
CASSQEFFRTSRGSGELFF
>TRBD1|.|TRBJ1-5|TRBV7-8
TGTGCCAGCAGCTTCCGGGACAGGGATGGTCAGCCCCAGCATTTT
CASSFRDRDGQPQHF
>TRBD1|.|TRBJ2-2|TRBV4-2
TGTGCCAGCAGCCAAGATCTTTCGGGACAGGGAACCGGGGAGCTGTTTTTT
CASSQDLSGQGTGELFF